This entry lists 4 T cell receptor beta chains sequenced from one sample in a study of human T cells and chemical hapten exposure. TCRdb processed the RACE reads anew with MiXCR; each CDR3 protein has one entry. In the table there are about 120,000 distinct CDR3 sequences, approximately 12% of which are singletons. Time point here: pre-sensitization, week 0. Indicated treatment: therapeutic diphenylcyclopropenone sensitization with weekly scalp DPC. Source: whole blood, taken in connection with sensitization to the hapten diphenylcyclopropenone (DPC). Receptors were obtained from a woman between 18 and 29 years old with alopecia areata. Some clones in this sample may be carry-over from other donors' samples.

This sequence joins TRBV11-2 and TRBJ1-1, with D unresolved. From germline, CDR1 is SGHAT and CDR2 FQNNGV. Trimming took off 0 bases at V and 9 bases at J, with 5 bases between the two ends. The CDR3 has 11 residues. The CDR3, as DNA: TGTGCCAGCAGCTTAGATCGTCAAGCTTTCTTT. It codes for CASSLDRQAFF.

Ten or more counts support this clonotype. The J gene is TRBJ1-5, the V gene TRBV9, with 8 bases aligning to TRBD1. Trimming cost V 5 bases and J 0 bases; bases outside gene matches: 10. The CDR3 runs 17 residues. In germline, CDR1 is SGDLS, CDR2 YYNGEE. CDR3 protein: CASSPGTGLYSNQPQHF. The CDR3 coding sequence is TGTGCCAGCAGTCCCGGGACAGGACTTTATAGCAATCAGCCCCAGCATTTT.

This chain connects TRBV27 to TRBJ2-5, with D unclear. This CDR3 has 14 residues. Deletions cut 1 base from V and 2 bases from J, with 8 bases between. Per the germline V gene, CDR1 is MNHEY and CDR2 is SMNVEV (reference sequence). The CDR3, as DNA: TGTGCCAGCAGTTTATTGGGAACTCAAGAGACCCAGTACTTC. Translated, it gives CASSLLGTQETQYF.

The chain recombines TRBV12-3 or TRBV12-4 with TRBJ1-4, with D unclear. V shed 7 bases and J shed 0 bases, with 15 bases lying between them. This CDR3 region has 16 residues. In DNA, the CDR3 is TGTGCCAGCAAGCGGGCAGCCCCTGCAACTAATGAAAAACTGTTTTTT. Its translation: CASKRAAPATNEKLFF.